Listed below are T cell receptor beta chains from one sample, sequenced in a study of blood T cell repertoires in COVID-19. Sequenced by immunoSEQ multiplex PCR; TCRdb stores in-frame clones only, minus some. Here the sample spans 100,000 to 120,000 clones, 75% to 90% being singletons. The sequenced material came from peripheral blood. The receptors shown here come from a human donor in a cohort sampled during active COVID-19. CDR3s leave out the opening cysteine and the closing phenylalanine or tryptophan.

CDR3 protein: AWSVGGVGGLNSPLH
J gene: TRBJ1-6
V gene: TRBV30

CDR3 protein: ANSESSYEQY
J gene: TRBJ2-7
V gene: TRBV10-3

CDR3 protein: ASSYSQSSRNSNQPQH
J gene: TRBJ1-5
V gene: TRBV6-2/TRBV6-3

CDR3 protein: ASSQDRSYGYT
J gene: TRBJ1-2
V gene: TRBV5-1

CDR3 protein: ASSHWAGDYGYT
J gene: TRBJ1-2
V gene: TRBV3-1/TRBV3-2

CDR3 protein: ASSPVGGEKNSPLH
J gene: TRBJ1-6
V gene: TRBV18

CDR3 protein: ASSQDRGRTETQY
J gene: TRBJ2-5
V gene: TRBV4-3

CDR3 protein: ASSYFRTDNSPLH
J gene: TRBJ1-6
V gene: TRBV6-5

CDR3 protein: ASSGGAVSYNEQF
J gene: TRBJ2-1
V gene: TRBV28

CDR3 protein: ASSYGGAYNEQF
J gene: TRBJ2-1
V gene: TRBV6-5